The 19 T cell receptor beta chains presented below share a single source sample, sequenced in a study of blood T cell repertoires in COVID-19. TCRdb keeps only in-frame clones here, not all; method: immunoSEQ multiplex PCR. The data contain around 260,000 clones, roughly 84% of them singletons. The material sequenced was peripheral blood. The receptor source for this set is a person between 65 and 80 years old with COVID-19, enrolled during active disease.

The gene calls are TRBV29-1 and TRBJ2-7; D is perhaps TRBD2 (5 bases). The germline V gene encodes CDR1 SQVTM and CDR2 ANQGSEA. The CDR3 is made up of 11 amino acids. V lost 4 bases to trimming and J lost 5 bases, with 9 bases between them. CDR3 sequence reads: CSVGIGNEQYF. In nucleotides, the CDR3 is TGCAGCGTTGGGATCGGGAACGAGCAGTACTTC.

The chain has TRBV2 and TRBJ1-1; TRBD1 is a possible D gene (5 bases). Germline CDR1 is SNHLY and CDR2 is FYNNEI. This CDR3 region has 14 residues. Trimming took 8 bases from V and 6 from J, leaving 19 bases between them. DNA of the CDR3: TGTGCCAGCGTATTTCAGGGTGTTAGATCTGAAGCTTTCTTT. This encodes CASVFQGVRSEAFF.

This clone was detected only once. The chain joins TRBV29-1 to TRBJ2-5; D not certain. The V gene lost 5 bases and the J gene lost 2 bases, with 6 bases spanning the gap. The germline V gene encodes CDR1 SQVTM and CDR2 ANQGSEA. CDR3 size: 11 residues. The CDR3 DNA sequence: TGCAGCGTTTACATACAAGAGACCCAGTACTTC. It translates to CSVYIQETQYF. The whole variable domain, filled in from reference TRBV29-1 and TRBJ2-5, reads SAVISQKPSRDICQRGTSLTIQCQVDSQVTMMFWYRQQPGQSLTLIATANQGSEATYESGFVIDKFPISRPNLTFSTLTVSNMSPEDSSIYLCSVYIQETQYFGPGTRLLVL.

The CDR3 coding sequence is TGCGCCAGCAGTGTTCAGGTCGGAGGCTATGGCTACACCTTC. Translating gives CASSVQVGGYGYTF. J is TRBJ1-2 and V is TRBV10-2; D remains unclear. The V end lost 4 bases, the J end lost 4 bases, and 13 bases lay between the germline ends. The CDR3 spans 14 residues. Looked up from germline, CDR1 is WSHSY and CDR2 is SAAADI.

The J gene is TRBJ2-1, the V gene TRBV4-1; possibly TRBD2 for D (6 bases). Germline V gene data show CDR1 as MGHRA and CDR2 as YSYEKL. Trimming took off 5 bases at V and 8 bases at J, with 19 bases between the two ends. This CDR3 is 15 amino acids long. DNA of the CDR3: TGCGCCAGCAGCTCAGAAGGGACTGGCTTCCATGAGCAGTTCTTC. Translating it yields CASSSEGTGFHEQFF.

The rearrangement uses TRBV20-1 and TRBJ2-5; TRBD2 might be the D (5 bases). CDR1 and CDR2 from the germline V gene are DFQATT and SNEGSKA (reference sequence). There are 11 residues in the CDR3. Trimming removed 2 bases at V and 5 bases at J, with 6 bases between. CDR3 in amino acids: CSARTGETQYF. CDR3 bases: TGCAGTGCTAGAACGGGGGAGACCCAGTACTTC.

Here the CDR3 reads CASSLGLGTDEKLFF. In DNA form, the CDR3 reads TGTGCCAGCAGCTTAGGTCTGGGGACAGATGAAAAACTGTTTTTT. The chain recombines TRBV11-3 with TRBJ1-4; 7 nucleotides line up with TRBD1. Losses at the gene ends were 1 base for V and 6 bases for J; bases not matched to a gene: 5. This CDR3 comprises 15 residues. Germline V CDR1 and CDR2: SGHNT, YENEEA.

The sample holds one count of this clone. CDR3 nucleotides: TGTGCCACCAGCGCGAGGGGGGGCACCACAGATACGCAGTATTTT. Its protein product is CATSARGGTTDTQYF. The chain uses TRBV15 and TRBJ2-3, with D tentatively TRBD2 (7 bases). The germline V gene encodes CDR1 LNHNV and CDR2 YYDKDF (reference sequence). The length of the CDR3 is 15 residues. V lost 5 bases and J 2 bases, leaving 14 bases between the germline ends.

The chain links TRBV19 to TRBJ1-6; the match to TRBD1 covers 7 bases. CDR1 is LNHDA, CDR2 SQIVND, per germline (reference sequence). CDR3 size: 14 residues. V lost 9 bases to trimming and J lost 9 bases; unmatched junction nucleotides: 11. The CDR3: CASAHRTGGSPLHF. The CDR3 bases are TGTGCCAGCGCGCATCGGACAGGCGGTTCACCCCTCCACTTT.

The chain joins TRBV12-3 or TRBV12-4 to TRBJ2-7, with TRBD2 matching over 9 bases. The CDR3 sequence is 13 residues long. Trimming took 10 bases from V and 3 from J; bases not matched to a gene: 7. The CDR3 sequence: CATSSGARYEQYF. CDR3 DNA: TGTGCCACCTCTAGCGGGGCTCGCTACGAGCAGTACTTC.

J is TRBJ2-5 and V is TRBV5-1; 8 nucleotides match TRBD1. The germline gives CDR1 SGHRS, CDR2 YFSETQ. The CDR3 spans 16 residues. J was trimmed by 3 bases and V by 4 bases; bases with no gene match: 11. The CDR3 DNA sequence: TGCGCCAGCAGCATACAAATCGGGACAGGTGAAGAGACCCAGTACTTC. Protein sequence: CASSIQIGTGEETQYF.

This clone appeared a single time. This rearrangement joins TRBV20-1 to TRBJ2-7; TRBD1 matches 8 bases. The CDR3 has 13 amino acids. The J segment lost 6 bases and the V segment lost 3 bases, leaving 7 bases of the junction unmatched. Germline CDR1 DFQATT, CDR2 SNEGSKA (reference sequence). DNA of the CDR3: TGCAGTGCTAGTGGACAGGGTTCGGTCGAGCAGTACTTC. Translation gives CSASGQGSVEQYF.

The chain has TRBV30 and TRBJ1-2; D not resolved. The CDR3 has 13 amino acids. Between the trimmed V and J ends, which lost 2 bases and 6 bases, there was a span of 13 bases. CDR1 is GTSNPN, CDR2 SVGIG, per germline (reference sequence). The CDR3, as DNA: TGTGCCTGGAGTCCTGCCTATACCCATGGCTACACCTTC. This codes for CAWSPAYTHGYTF. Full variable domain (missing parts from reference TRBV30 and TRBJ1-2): SQTIHQWPATLVQPVGSPLSLECTVEGTSNPNLYWYRQAAGRGLQLLFYSVGIGQISSEVPQNLSASRPQDRQFILSSKKLLLSDSGFYLCAWSPAYTHGYTFGSGTRLTVV.

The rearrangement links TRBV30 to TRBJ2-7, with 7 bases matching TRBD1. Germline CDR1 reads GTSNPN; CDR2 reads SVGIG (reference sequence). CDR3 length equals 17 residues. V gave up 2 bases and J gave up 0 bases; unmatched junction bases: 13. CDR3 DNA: TGTGCCTGGAGTTTGGGACAGACTATTCGTAGCTCCTACGAGCAGTACTTC. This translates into CAWSLGQTIRSSYEQYF.

The CDR3 protein is CASSFAGPRNIQYF. CDR3 DNA: TGTGCCAGCAGTTTTGCAGGGCCTAGAAACATTCAGTACTTC. The V call is TRBV28, the J call TRBJ2-4, with D possibly being TRBD1 (5 bases). CDR3 length equals 14 residues. Trimming pared 3 bases from V and 6 bases from J, leaving 12 bases between. The germline gives CDR1 MDHEN, CDR2 SYDVKM.

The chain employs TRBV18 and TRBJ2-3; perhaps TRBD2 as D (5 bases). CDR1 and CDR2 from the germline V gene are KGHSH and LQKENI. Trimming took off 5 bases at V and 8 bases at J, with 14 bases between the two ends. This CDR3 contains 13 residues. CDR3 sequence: CASSTELDGTQYF. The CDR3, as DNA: TGTGCCAGCTCAACCGAACTAGACGGTACGCAGTATTTT.

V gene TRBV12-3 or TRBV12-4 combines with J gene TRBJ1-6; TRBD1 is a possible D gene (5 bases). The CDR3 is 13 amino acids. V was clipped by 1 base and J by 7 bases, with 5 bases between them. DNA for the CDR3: TGTGCCAGCAGTTTAGGGGGCAATTCACCCCTCCACTTT. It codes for CASSLGGNSPLHF.

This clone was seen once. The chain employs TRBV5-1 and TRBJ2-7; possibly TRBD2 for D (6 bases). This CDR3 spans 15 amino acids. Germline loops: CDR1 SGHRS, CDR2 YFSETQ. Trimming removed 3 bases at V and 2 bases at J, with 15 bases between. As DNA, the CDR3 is TGCGCCAGCAGCTCCGGGTCGCGGGATCCCTACGAGCAGTACTTC. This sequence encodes CASSSGSRDPYEQYF.

The CDR3: CAWSRGQGAVGELFF. In DNA, the CDR3 is TGTGCCTGGAGCCGCGGGCAGGGGGCGGTCGGGGAGCTGTTTTTT. The chain carries TRBV30 and TRBJ2-2; 8 bases map to TRBD1. Per the germline V gene, CDR1 is GTSNPN and CDR2 is SVGIG (reference sequence). The CDR3 covers 15 residues. J gave up 7 bases and V 3 bases, and 10 bases lay outside the gene matches.